A selection of T cell receptor beta chains follows, all from one sample in a study of OX40 agonist ivuxolimab in advanced cancers. Method: immunoSEQ multiplex PCR; TCRdb's copy keeps in-frame clones and lacks some. The table shows 55,000 to 80,000 clones, with roughly 90% occurring only once. The source material was CD4+ or CD8+ T cells sorted from blood, sampled in a trial of the OX40 agonist ivuxolimab. The receptors were sampled from an adult with an advanced solid tumor such as melanoma, head and neck, liver or kidney cancer. The CDR3 runs from the conserved cysteine through the conserved F or W. The D gene is left open where the match is weak. Size is stated for part of the rows, as once, few or many counts, or as a class when the clone is expanded.

>-|-|TRBV6-5|TRBJ1-3
TGTGCCAGCAGTTATTCCGGGTCAGCACCTGGAAACACCATATATTTT
CASSYSGSAPGNTIYF
>-|-|TRBV6-1|TRBJ1-1
TGTGCCAGCAGTGACGTAGGAGTAATGAACACTGAAGCTTTCTTT
CASSDVGVMNTEAFF
>-|-|TRBV5-8|TRBJ1-1
TGTGCCAGCAGAGGCAGGGGTGAAGCTTTCTTT
CASRGRGEAFF
>-|-|TRBV5-1|TRBJ1-1
TGCGCCAGCAGCTTTGACACCTCTGACACTGAAGCTTTCTTT
CASSFDTSDTEAFF
>TRBD1|-|TRBV2|TRBJ1-2
TGTGCCACTGGACAGGGTGGCGGCTACACCTTC
CATGQGGGYTF
>-|-|TRBV6-5|TRBJ1-5
TGTGCCAGCAGTACTAGACACAATAGCAATCAGCCCCAGCATTTT
CASSTRHNSNQPQHF
>-|-|TRBV28|TRBJ1-1
TGTGCCAGCAGTTTACGCCACGGGCAGACCGAGCACACTGAAGCTTTCTTT
CASSLRHGQTEHTEAFF
>-|few|TRBV5-1|TRBJ1-1
TGCGCCAGCAGCTTGGTAAGGAACACTGAAGCTTTCTTT
CASSLVRNTEAFF
>TRBD2|once|TRBV5-1|TRBJ2-1
TGCGCCAGCAGCTTGTATAGCGGGGGGGCAGAAGAGCAGTTCTTC
CASSLYSGGAEEQFF
>-|-|TRBV7-2|TRBJ2-5
TGTGCCAGCAGCCTTACAGGAAGGCGGGCAAGAGAGACCCAGTACTTC
CASSLTGRRARETQYF
>-|-|TRBV29-1|TRBJ2-1
TGCAGCGTTCGGCCGGATGATGAGCAGTTCTTC
CSVRPDDEQFF
>-|-|TRBV9|TRBJ1-1
TGTGCCAGCAGCGTAGGAGCACAGGGCGGAGGGGTGAACACTGAAGCTTTCTTT
CASSVGAQGGGVNTEAFF
>-|-|TRBV19|TRBJ2-2
TGTGCCACAAACCGGGACCCCGTTACCGGGGAGCTGTTTTTT
CATNRDPVTGELFF
>-|medium-sized|TRBV19|TRBJ1-4
TGTGCCAGTAGTATTTCGAGACAGGTCAATGAAAAACTGTTTTTT
CASSISRQVNEKLFF
>-|-|TRBV29-1|TRBJ1-2
TGCAGCGTTGACCGACTTTGGAGTGATGCTGGCTACACCTTC
CSVDRLWSDAGYTF
>-|-|TRBV25-1|TRBJ1-3
TGTGCCAGCAGTGACGGGGTTTGGGCTGGAAACACCATATATTTT
CASSDGVWAGNTIYF
>-|-|TRBV6-5|TRBJ1-2
TGTGCCAGCAGAAAGCTCGATGGTTCATATGGCTACACCTTC
CASRKLDGSYGYTF
>TRBD1|-|TRBV5-4|TRBJ1-4
TGTGCCAGCAGCGGACCGGACAGGGGAAAACTGTTTTTT
CASSGPDRGKLFF
>-|-|TRBV7-2|TRBJ2-2
TGTGCCAGCAGCTTAATAGGGACTACCGGGGAGCTGTTTTTT
CASSLIGTTGELFF
>-|-|TRBV30|TRBJ1-5
TGTGCCTGGTGGGACAAACTTAGCAATCAGCCCCAGCATTTT
CAWWDKLSNQPQHF
>-|-|TRBV7-2|TRBJ1-2
TGTGCCAGCAGCCCGGGCCCGGCTAACTATGGCTACACCTTC
CASSPGPANYGYTF
>-|once|TRBV5-1|TRBJ2-7
TGCGCCAGCAGCTTATTGGGGTCGCGACGGGACGAGCAGTACTTC
CASSLLGSRRDEQYF
>-|-|TRBV7-9|TRBJ1-5
TGTGCCAGCAGCTTAGGGGGAGGAGGGAATCAGCCCCAGCATTTT
CASSLGGGGNQPQHF
>-|-|TRBV11-2|TRBJ2-7
TGTGCCAGCAGCCCTGGGGGCCACGAGCAGTACTTC
CASSPGGHEQYF
>TRBD1|-|TRBV5-4|TRBJ1-2
TGTGCCAGCAGCGAGGGACAGGGTTCCTACTATGGCTACACCTTC
CASSEGQGSYYGYTF
>TRBD2|-|TRBV30|TRBJ2-1
TGTGCCTGGAGTCCGGGACTAGCGGGGGGAAGACAGTTCTTC
CAWSPGLAGGRQFF
>TRBD1|-|TRBV5-1|TRBJ2-5
TGCGCCAGCAGCTTGGCAGGACAGGGGCCAGAGACCCAGTACTTC
CASSLAGQGPETQYF
>-|-|TRBV6-5|TRBJ1-2
TGTGCCAGCAGAGAGACGGCTAACTATGGCTACACCTTC
CASRETANYGYTF
>TRBD2|few|TRBV9|TRBJ2-3
TGTGCCAGCAGCGTTCGAGCGGGGAACACAGATACGCAGTATTTT
CASSVRAGNTDTQYF
>-|-|TRBV28|TRBJ2-7
TGTGCCAGCAGTTTATCCGGACGGGGAGCCTACGAGCAGTACTTC
CASSLSGRGAYEQYF
>-|-|TRBV10-3|TRBJ2-7
TGTGCCAGCACCAGGGGAACGGAGGACGAGCAGTACTTC
CASTRGTEDEQYF
>TRBD2|-|TRBV6-1|TRBJ2-5
TGTGCCAGCAGATCTAGCGGGGGGTTGGGGGAGACCCAGTACTTC
CASRSSGGLGETQYF
>-|-|TRBV4-1|TRBJ1-2
TGCGCCAGCAGCCAACCGGGGGCGAGGTATGGCTACACCTTC
CASSQPGARYGYTF
>-|-|TRBV5-4|TRBJ2-3
TGTGCCAGCAGCTTGGACCTAGGGGGGGCAATCGCAGATACGCAGTATTTT
CASSLDLGGAIADTQYF
>-|once|TRBV5-1|TRBJ1-6
TGTGCCAGCAGCTTGAACCGGGGGCGTTCACCCCTCCACTTT
CASSLNRGRSPLHF
>-|-|TRBV2|TRBJ1-4
TGTGCCAGCAGGGACGGTCTCGGGCGATATGAAAAACTGTTTTTT
CASRDGLGRYEKLFF